This T cell receptor beta chain was identified during a study of a mutant IDH1 vaccine in newly diagnosed glioma. Study-wide background: Most patients had radiochemotherapy with temozolomide before enrollment; others had one alone.

Using immunoSEQ multiplex PCR, the repertoire was profiled, and TCRdb retains in-frame clones only, with some absent. The table records about 54,000 clones, approximately 81% of them present only once. Germline V lookup: CDR1 LNHNV, CDR2 YYDKDF (reference sequence). The CDR3 runs 17 residues. The J segment lost 5 bases and the V segment lost 3 bases, leaving 12 bases of the junction unmatched. Sample time point: week 35, safety follow-up. A single vaccine dose contained 300 ug of mutant IDH1 20-mer peptide, and topical imiquimod was used with it. Comments on this clone: Its antigen is unknown.

The material was PBMCs, obtained from a glioma patient whose treatment included an IDH1 peptide vaccine. The J gene is TRBJ2-5, the V gene TRBV15, with TRBD1 matching over 10 bases. The source is a woman aged 18-29 years with glioma. This chain's CDR3 is CATSRKGTGAFEETQYF. In DNA form, the CDR3 reads TGTGCCACCAGCAGGAAGGGGACAGGGGCGTTCGAGGAGACCCAGTACTTC.